This T cell receptor beta chain was sequenced in a study of CD8 T cells in Susac syndrome. J was trimmed by 7 bases and V by 0 bases; bases with no gene match: 6. Germline values: CDR1 SGDLS, CDR2 YYNGEE. There are 15 residues in the CDR3. Random hexamers primed reverse transcription of about 0.5 to 1 ug RNA. TCRdb analysed the immunoSEQ multiplex PCR reads with MiXCR anew, one entry per CDR3 protein. This table has around 130,000 distinct CDR3 sequences, under 95% appearing once. The sequence came from a human donor with multiple sclerosis. The source material was CD8+ T cells from PBMCs. The chain recombines TRBV9 with TRBJ1-4, with 7 bases fitting TRBD1. CDR3 nucleotide sequence: TGTGCCAGCAGCGTAGCCCAGGGGGGGGGTGAAAAACTGTTTTTT. This translates into CASSVAQGGGEKLFF.